The 19 T cell receptor beta chains below all came from one sample that was sequenced in a study of regulatory T cells in long-lasting Graves disease. In building TCR beta libraries, iRepertoire HTBI primers were used together with Arm-PCR of CDR3 regions. MiXCR, applied by TCRdb to the multiplex PCR reads, yields one record per CDR3 protein. The sample consists of approximately 230,000 distinct CDR3 sequences, about 17% of them appearing once. Regarding time point: newly diagnosed GD, antithyroid drugs for less than 3 months. The TCR library was made from RNA extracted from PBMCs. Sequencing used peripheral blood mononuclear cells (PBMCs), obtained at new diagnosis, from a patient treated with antithyroid drugs. Receptor source: a female donor with Graves disease.

Many counts were recorded for this clonotype. V usage is TRBV12-3 or TRBV12-4 and J usage is TRBJ2-5; 9 bases align to TRBD2. This CDR3 has 14 amino acids. J lost 4 bases, V lost 3 bases, and 3 bases had no gene match. The CDR3 DNA sequence: TGTGCCAGCAGTTTCGGCGGGAGGGTAGAGACCCAGTACTTC. It yields the protein CASSFGGRVETQYF.

This clonotype was counted many times. The rearrangement uses TRBV2 and TRBJ1-2; 9 bases are shared with TRBD1. From germline, CDR1 is SNHLY and CDR2 FYNNEI. The CDR3 totals 18 residues. Trimming removed 6 bases from V and 6 bases from J; junction bases left unmatched: 20. CDR3 DNA: TGTGCCAGCAGGCCTCTCTCACTGGACAGGGGAGGGACTGATGGCTACACCTTC. It yields the protein CASRPLSLDRGGTDGYTF. Full variable domain (rest looked up from reference TRBV2 and TRBJ1-2): EPEVTQTPSHQVTQMGQEVILRCVPISNHLYFYWYRQILGQKVEFLVSFYNNEISEKSEIFDDQFSVERPDGSNFTLKIRSTKLEDSAMYFCASRPLSLDRGGTDGYTFGSGTRLTVV.

This clonotype has only a few counts. At one end the junction does not follow the germline gene, possibly because of a read error. This chain links TRBV9 with TRBJ2-3; D may match TRBD1 or TRBD2 (5 bases each). This CDR3 is built from 13 residues. Germline values: CDR1 SGDLS, CDR2 YYNGEE. The chain's CDR3 is CANSVGEWDTQYF. Written as DNA, the CDR3 is TGTGCCAACAGCGTAGGGGAGTGGGATACGCAGTATTTT.

This clonotype was counted at least ten times. The rearrangement uses TRBV7-9 and TRBJ1-2; 11 bases are a match to TRBD1. The ends lost 4 bases at V and 3 bases at J; junction bases unmatched: 10. CDR1 and CDR2 (germline): SEHNR, FQNEAQ (reference sequence). The CDR3 is 17 amino acids. The CDR3 reads CASSSNYGQGADYGYTF. CDR3 nucleotide sequence: TGTGCCAGCAGCTCCAACTACGGACAGGGGGCGGACTATGGCTACACCTTC. Supplemented by reference TRBV7-9 and TRBJ1-2, the full variable domain reads DTGVSQNPRHKITKRGQNVTFRCDPISEHNRLYWYRQTLGQGPEFLTYFQNEAQLEKSRLLSDRFSAERPKGSFSTLEIQRTEQGDSAMYLCASSSNYGQGADYGYTFGSGTRLTVV.

This clonotype was seen more than once but under ten times. The V gene is TRBV6-2 or TRBV6-3, the J gene TRBJ2-6; no reliable D call. The V and J ends lost 7 bases and 6 bases respectively, with 10 bases between them. This CDR3 has 13 residues. The V gene's germline CDR1 is MNHEY and CDR2 SVGEGT. CDR3 nucleotide sequence: TGTGCCAGCAAGCTGTTTGAGGCCAACGTCCTGACTTTC. Its protein product is CASKLFEANVLTF.

This clonotype came up many times. This chain joins TRBV19 and TRBJ2-1; 13 bases are shared with TRBD2. The CDR3 runs to 17 residues. The J segment lost 4 bases and the V segment lost 4 bases, leaving 7 bases of the junction unmatched. Per germline, CDR1 LNHDA and CDR2 SQIVND (reference sequence). The CDR3 here is CASSTTSGRPAYNEQFF. CDR3 nucleotides: TGTGCCAGTAGTACGACTAGCGGGAGGCCCGCTTACAATGAGCAGTTCTTC.

The chain joins TRBV7-9 to TRBJ1-1, with D perhaps TRBD1 (5 bases). The CDR3 is made up of 15 amino acids. V was clipped by 0 bases and J by 3 bases, with 11 bases between them. CDR1 and CDR2 (germline): SEHNR, FQNEAQ (reference sequence). The CDR3 DNA reads TGTGCCAGCAGCTTAGCGCAGGGACGGTACACTGAAGCTTTCTTT. This translates into CASSLAQGRYTEAFF.

In this sample, this clonotype turned up many times. The rearrangement links TRBV7-8 to TRBJ1-1, with D hard to call. With 1 base removed from V and 6 bases from J, the gap between germline ends came to 21 bases. The CDR3 sequence is 17 residues long. The germline V gene encodes CDR1 SGHVS and CDR2 FQNEAQ. CDR3 sequence reads: CASSLVGGRVVFAEAFF. Written as DNA, the CDR3 is TGTGCCAGCAGCTTAGTTGGTGGACGGGTTGTGTTCGCTGAAGCTTTCTTT.

This clonotype was picked up a small number of times. Given a much more abundant clone one base away, this may be a read error. This chain joins TRBV19 and TRBJ1-5, with D possibly being TRBD1 (5 bases). The CDR3 spans 15 residues. Germline CDR1 and CDR2: LNHDA and SQIVND (reference sequence). The CDR3 loop is CASRIQGISDQPQHF. CDR3 nucleotide sequence: TGTGCCAGTAGGATTCAGGGAATTAGCGATCAGCCCCAGCATTTT.

The table lists this clonotype with many counts. This chain connects TRBV12-3 or TRBV12-4 to TRBJ2-1, with 10 bases identical to TRBD1. Trimming took 8 bases from V and 7 from J; bases not matched to a gene: 23. The CDR3 loop spans 19 amino acids. The CDR3 sequence is CASDGTGARGAGGGNEQFF. Here the CDR3 DNA reads TGTGCCAGCGACGGGACAGGGGCCCGGGGGGCGGGAGGCGGGAATGAGCAGTTCTTC.

At least ten counts were recorded for this clonotype. V and J are TRBV3-1 and TRBJ2-7; D possibly corresponds to TRBD1 (5 bases). CDR3 size: 14 residues. Trimming cost V 4 bases and J 5 bases, with 15 bases left between them. Germline V gene sequence: CDR1 LGHDT, CDR2 YNNKEL (reference sequence). In DNA, the CDR3 is TGTGCCAGCAGCCCCATCCAGGGTTCCGACGAGCAGTACTTC. Protein product: CASSPIQGSDEQYF.

This clonotype was found many times. The chain recombines TRBV4-2 with TRBJ2-7; D remains unclear. Germline V lookup: CDR1 LGHNA, CDR2 YNFKEQ. The CDR3 contains 14 residues. Trimming took off 0 bases at V and 1 base at J, with 7 bases between the two ends. CDR3 sequence (DNA): TGTGCCAGCAGCCAAGAAGGTAGATCCTACGAGCAGTACTTC. This encodes CASSQEGRSYEQYF.

The chain couples TRBV11-3 to TRBJ2-1; 12 bases are a match to TRBD2. Germline V gene sequence: CDR1 SGHNT, CDR2 YENEEA. Unmatched junction bases numbered 14, after V lost 6 bases and J lost 8 bases. This CDR3 comprises 17 residues. The CDR3 here is CASSYTLAGGPFDEQFF. The CDR3 coding sequence is TGTGCCAGCAGTTATACCCTAGCGGGAGGGCCGTTCGATGAGCAGTTCTTC.

This clonotype was observed at least ten times. The chain uses TRBV24-1 and TRBJ1-2; TRBD1 agrees at 7 bases. V dropped 4 bases and J dropped 2; count of bases not matched to a gene: 6. The CDR3 contains 15 residues. Germline assignment: CDR1 KGHDR and CDR2 SFDVKD. Here the CDR3 reads CATSDQTTGNYGYTF. CDR3 nucleotides: TGTGCCACCAGTGACCAAACGACAGGGAACTATGGCTACACCTTC.

This clonotype was picked up many times. The chain combines TRBV20-1 with TRBJ2-1; TRBD2 aligns across 10 bases. The germline V gene encodes CDR1 DFQATT and CDR2 SNEGSKA (reference sequence). The CDR3 extends over 16 amino acids. The V gene end was trimmed by 3 bases and the J gene end by 7 bases; junction bases not matched to a gene: 12. Written as DNA, the CDR3 is TGCAGTGCTAGGCGGAGCCCGGGACTAGCGAAGAATGAGCAGTTCTTC. It translates to CSARRSPGLAKNEQFF.

There are many counts of this clonotype. The V call is TRBV2, the J call TRBJ2-1; D remains ambiguous. CDR1 and CDR2 from the germline V gene are SNHLY and FYNNEI. This CDR3 has 11 residues. Trimming cost V 8 bases and J 5 bases, with 7 bases left between them. The CDR3 bases are TGTGCCAGCGACCTCAACAATGAGCAGTTCTTC. This encodes CASDLNNEQFF.

This clonotype was seen at least ten times. This rearrangement joins TRBV28 to TRBJ1-1, with 10 bases matching TRBD1. V lost 3 bases and J lost 1; bases outside the gene matches: 8. Germline V lookup: CDR1 MDHEN, CDR2 SYDVKM. The CDR3 covers 17 residues. In DNA, the CDR3 is TGTGCCAGCAGTTTCTCTGACAGGGGGCGGTGGAACACTGAAGCTTTCTTT. Its protein is CASSFSDRGRWNTEAFF.

The rearrangement joins TRBV7-6 to TRBJ2-1; TRBD2 matches at 13 bases. Losses at the gene ends were 5 bases for V and 6 bases for J; bases not matched to a gene: 4. Germline V CDR1 and CDR2: SGHVS, FNYEAQ. The CDR3 extends over 15 amino acids. The CDR3 nucleotides read TGTGCCAGCAGCATCGGGACTAGCGGGGCCAATGAGCAGTTCTTC. Amino acids: CASSIGTSGANEQFF.

The V and J genes are TRBV7-8 and TRBJ1-1, with unresolved D. This CDR3 is built from 12 residues. Trimming stripped 1 base from V and 8 bases from J, with 8 bases between. Germline CDR1 is SGHVS and CDR2 is FQNEAQ. The CDR3 nucleotides read TGTGCCAGCAGCTTAGGGCTGCCAGAAGCTTTCTTT. Translation gives CASSLGLPEAFF.